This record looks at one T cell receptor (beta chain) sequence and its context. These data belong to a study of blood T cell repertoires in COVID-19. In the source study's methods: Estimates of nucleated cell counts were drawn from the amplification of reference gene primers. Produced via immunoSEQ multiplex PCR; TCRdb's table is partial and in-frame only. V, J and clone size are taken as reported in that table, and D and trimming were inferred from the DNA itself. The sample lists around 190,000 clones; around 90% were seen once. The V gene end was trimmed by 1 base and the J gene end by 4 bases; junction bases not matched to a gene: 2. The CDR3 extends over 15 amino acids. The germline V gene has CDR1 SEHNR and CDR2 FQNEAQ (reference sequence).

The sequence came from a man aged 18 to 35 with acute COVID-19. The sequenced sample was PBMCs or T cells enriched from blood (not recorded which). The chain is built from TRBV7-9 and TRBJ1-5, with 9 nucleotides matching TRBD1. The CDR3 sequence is CASSLDGTGNQPQHF. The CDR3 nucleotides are TGTGCCAGCAGCTTAGACGGGACAGGGAATCAGCCCCAGCATTTT.